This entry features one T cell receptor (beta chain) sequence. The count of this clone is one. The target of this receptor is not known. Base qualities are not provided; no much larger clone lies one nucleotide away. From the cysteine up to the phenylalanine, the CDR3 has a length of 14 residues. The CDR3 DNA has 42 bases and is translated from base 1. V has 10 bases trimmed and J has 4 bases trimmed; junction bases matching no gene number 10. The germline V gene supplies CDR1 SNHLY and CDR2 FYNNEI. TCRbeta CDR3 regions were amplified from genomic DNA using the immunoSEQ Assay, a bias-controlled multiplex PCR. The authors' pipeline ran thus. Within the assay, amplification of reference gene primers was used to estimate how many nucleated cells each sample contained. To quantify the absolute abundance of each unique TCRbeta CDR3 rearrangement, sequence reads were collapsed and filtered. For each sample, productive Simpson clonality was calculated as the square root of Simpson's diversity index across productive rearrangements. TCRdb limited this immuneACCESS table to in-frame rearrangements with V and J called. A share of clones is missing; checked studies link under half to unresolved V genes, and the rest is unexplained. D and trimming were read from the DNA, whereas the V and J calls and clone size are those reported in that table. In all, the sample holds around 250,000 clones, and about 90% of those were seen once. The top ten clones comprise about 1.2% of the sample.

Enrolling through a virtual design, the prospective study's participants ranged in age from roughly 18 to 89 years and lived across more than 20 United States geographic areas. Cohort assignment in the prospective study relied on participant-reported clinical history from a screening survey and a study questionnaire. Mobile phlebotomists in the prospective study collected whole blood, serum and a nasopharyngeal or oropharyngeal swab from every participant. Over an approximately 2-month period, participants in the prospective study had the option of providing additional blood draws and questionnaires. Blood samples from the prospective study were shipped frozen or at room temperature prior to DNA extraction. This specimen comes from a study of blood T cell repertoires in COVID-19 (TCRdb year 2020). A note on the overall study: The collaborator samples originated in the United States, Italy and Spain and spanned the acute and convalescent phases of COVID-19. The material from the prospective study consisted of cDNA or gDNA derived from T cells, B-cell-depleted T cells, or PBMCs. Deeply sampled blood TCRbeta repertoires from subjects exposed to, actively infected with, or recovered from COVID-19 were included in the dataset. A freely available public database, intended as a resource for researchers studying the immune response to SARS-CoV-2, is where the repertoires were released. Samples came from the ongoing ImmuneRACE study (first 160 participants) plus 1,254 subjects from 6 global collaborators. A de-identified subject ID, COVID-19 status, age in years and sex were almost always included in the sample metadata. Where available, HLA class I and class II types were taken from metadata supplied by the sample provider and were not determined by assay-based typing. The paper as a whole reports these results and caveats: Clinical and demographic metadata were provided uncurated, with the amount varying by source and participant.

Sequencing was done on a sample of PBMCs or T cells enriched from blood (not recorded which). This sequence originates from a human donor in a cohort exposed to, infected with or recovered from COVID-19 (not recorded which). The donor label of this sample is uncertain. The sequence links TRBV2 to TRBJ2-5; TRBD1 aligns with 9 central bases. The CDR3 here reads CATWPGQGPETQYF. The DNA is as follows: TGTGCCACCTGGCCGGGACAGGGCCCAGAGACCCAGTACTTC.